A single sample gave rise to the 22 T cell receptor beta chains below, sequenced in a study of T cells in Graves' hyperthyroidism and ophthalmopathy. TCR beta CDR3 region amplification was performed from RNA transcripts. HTBI primers were used for first-round RT-PCR of the TCR CDR3. TCRdb reprocessed the multiplex PCR reads via MiXCR and lists one record per CDR3 protein. Of approximately 400,000 distinct CDR3 sequences in the sample, more than 15% are singletons; the top ten hold about 27%. Material for sequencing was blood. The receptor set was obtained from a woman under 30 with Graves' hyperthyroidism that later progressed to Graves' ophthalmopathy.

The chain couples TRBV29-1 to TRBJ2-3; D not resolved. Trimming pared 4 bases from V and 0 bases from J, leaving 8 bases between. CDR1 and CDR2 from the germline V gene are SQVTM and ANQGSEA. This CDR3 comprises 13 residues. The DNA of the CDR3 is TGCAGCGTTGTGGAGACAAGCACAGATACGCAGTATTTT. It is translated as CSVVETSTDTQYF.

The chain links TRBV27 to TRBJ2-6; D not resolved. From germline, CDR1 is MNHEY and CDR2 SMNVEV (reference sequence). The V and J ends lost 1 base and 0 bases respectively, with 13 bases between them. The CDR3 is 18 amino acids. CDR3: CASSLFHSTSSGANVLTF. The CDR3 DNA follows: TGTGCCAGCAGTTTATTCCATAGCACCAGCTCTGGGGCCAACGTCCTGACTTTC.

This clonotype was observed at least ten times. The V and J genes are TRBV2 and TRBJ1-6; no clear D gene. The V and J ends lost 7 bases and 10 bases respectively, with 14 bases between them. The CDR3 is 13 amino acids. The germline gives CDR1 SNHLY, CDR2 FYNNEI. The CDR3 DNA reads as TGTGCCAGCAAATGGGTGGAGCAGTCACCCCTCCACTTT. Translated, it gives CASKWVEQSPLHF.

There are many counts of this clonotype. The CDR3: CASSTPGQGETDKNIQYF. For the CDR3, the DNA is TGTGCCAGCAGCACACCAGGACAGGGGGAGACGGACAAAAACATTCAGTACTTC. The chain carries TRBV2 and TRBJ2-4, with 10 bases fitting TRBD1. With V trimmed by 6 bases and J by 3 bases, 14 bases remained unmatched. Per germline, CDR1 SNHLY and CDR2 FYNNEI. This CDR3 is 18 amino acids long.

This clonotype was seen repeatedly, ten times or more. The chain is built from TRBV7-2 and TRBJ2-4; TRBD1 or TRBD2 may be the D gene (7 bases each). From germline, CDR1 is SGHTA and CDR2 FQGNSA. This CDR3 region has 14 residues. The V end was cut by 2 bases, the J end by 6 bases, with 11 bases between. CDR3: CASSLSGTVNIQYF. The CDR3, as DNA: TGTGCCAGCAGCTTAAGCGGGACAGTAAACATTCAGTACTTC.

This clonotype was picked up a small number of times. V usage is TRBV7-2 and J usage is TRBJ2-1, with a possible D match to TRBD1 (6 bases). Germline values: CDR1 SGHTA, CDR2 FQGNSA. V was trimmed by 8 bases and J by 4 bases, leaving 21 bases between them. The CDR3 is made up of 16 amino acids. DNA of the CDR3: TGTGCCAGCCGACCCCCCGGGACACCCACTTACAATGAGCAGTTCTTC. Amino acids: CASRPPGTPTYNEQFF.

This clonotype occurred many times. This sequence joins TRBV7-8 and TRBJ2-1; D perhaps matches TRBD2 (6 bases). The CDR3 is 17 residues long. Between the trimmed V and J ends, which lost 7 bases and 0 bases, there was a span of 19 bases. Germline CDR1 is SGHVS and CDR2 is FQNEAQ. CDR3 region: CASKAGGIASSYNEQFF. The CDR3 nucleotides are TGTGCCAGCAAGGCTGGGGGGATCGCTAGCTCCTACAATGAGCAGTTCTTC.

CDR3 DNA sequence: TGTGCCAGCAGTTTTGTGGACAGGGCCACCGGGGAGCTGTTTTTT. Its protein product is CASSFVDRATGELFF. This chain links TRBV12-3 or TRBV12-4 with TRBJ2-2, with 8 bases that match TRBD1. This CDR3 spans 15 amino acids. With 3 bases clipped from V and 4 bases from J, the junction kept 4 bases outside the gene matches.

This clonotype was picked up many times. The V gene is TRBV7-9, the J gene TRBJ2-1; the D gene is possibly TRBD2 (5 bases). Trimming stripped 5 bases from V and 10 bases from J, with 18 bases between. The germline V gene has CDR1 SEHNR and CDR2 FQNEAQ (reference sequence). This CDR3 is 14 amino acids long. The CDR3 sequence: CASSPPRTPGEQFF. The CDR3 nucleotides are TGTGCCAGCAGCCCCCCCCGGACCCCGGGGGAGCAGTTCTTC.

This clonotype has ten or more counts. As DNA, the CDR3 is TGCGCCAGCAGAGGGACTAGCGGCTTTCCCTCCTACAATGAGCAGTTCTTC. It yields the protein CASRGTSGFPSYNEQFF. The V and J genes are TRBV5-1 and TRBJ2-1; 11 nucleotides line up with TRBD2. The length of the CDR3 is 17 residues. The junction had 7 bases not matched to a gene; V was cut back by 5 bases and J by 0 bases. The germline gives CDR1 SGHRS, CDR2 YFSETQ.

This clonotype showed up just a few times. The junction and the germline gene differ at one end; a read error may be behind it. V usage is TRBV7-7 and J usage is TRBJ2-2; D not certain. The CDR3 runs to 14 residues. The V gene's germline CDR1 is SSHAT and CDR2 FNYEAQ (reference sequence). The chain's CDR3 is CASSLELRTGELFF. The CDR3 coding sequence is TGTGCTAGCAGCTTAGAGTTGAGGACCGGGGAGCTGTTTTTT.

The chain is built from TRBV7-9 and TRBJ2-6, with a tentative D call TRBD1 (5 bases). Germline lookup yields CDR1 SEHNR and CDR2 FQNEAQ (reference sequence). The CDR3 loop spans 20 amino acids. V was cut by 1 base and J by 0 bases, with 19 bases left in between. The CDR3 reads CASSLEGPTSSLSGANVLTF. In DNA form, the CDR3 reads TGTGCCAGCAGCTTAGAGGGGCCAACCTCCTCTCTCTCTGGGGCCAACGTCCTGACTTTC.

This clonotype has at least ten counts. The chain has TRBV7-2 and TRBJ1-2, with TRBD1 identical over 10 bases. V shed 5 bases and J 4 bases; nucleotides not matched to a gene: 7. The CDR3 loop spans 15 amino acids. The germline CDR1 and CDR2 sequences are SGHTA and FQGNSA. CDR3 in DNA: TGTGCCAGCAGCCACTTCCGGACAGGGGGCTATGGCTACACCTTC. Residues: CASSHFRTGGYGYTF.

This clonotype appeared a few times. The V and J genes are TRBV7-9 and TRBJ2-1; D uncertain. The germline V gene has CDR1 SEHNR and CDR2 FQNEAQ (reference sequence). Trimming pared 5 bases from V and 8 bases from J, leaving 19 bases between. This CDR3 region has 15 residues. CDR3 nucleotide sequence: TGTGCCAGCAGCCGCCCTTATTCCGGGTTTCATGAGCAGTTCTTC. Its translation: CASSRPYSGFHEQFF.

In this sample, this clonotype turned up many times. The chain employs TRBV20-1 and TRBJ2-2; D gene unclear. V lost 2 bases, J lost 6 bases, and 10 bases lay in between. CDR1 and CDR2 (germline): DFQATT, SNEGSKA (reference sequence). The CDR3 sequence is 13 residues long. In DNA form, the CDR3 reads TGCAGTGCTAGACAGTCAACGGCCGGGGAGCTGTTTTTT. Translated, it gives CSARQSTAGELFF.

This clonotype was found many times. CDR3 region: CATSGGGSQPQHF. DNA of the CDR3: TGTGCCACCAGTGGGGGGGGAAGTCAGCCCCAGCATTTT. V gene TRBV24-1 combines with J gene TRBJ1-5; TRBD1 might be the D (5 bases). The V end was cut by 5 bases, the J end by 6 bases, with 10 bases between. The CDR3 is made up of 13 amino acids. Germline assignment: CDR1 KGHDR and CDR2 SFDVKD.

In this sample, this clonotype turned up many times. The gene calls are TRBV28 and TRBJ2-7, with 11 bases fitting TRBD2. The CDR3 runs to 17 residues. Germline V gene data show CDR1 as MDHEN and CDR2 as SYDVKM. The ends lost 4 bases at V and 3 bases at J; junction bases unmatched: 11. CDR3 DNA sequence: TGTGCCAGCAGTTCAGCCACTACTAGCGGGAGAATCTACGAGCAGTACTTC. Its protein is CASSSATTSGRIYEQYF.

This clonotype was detected a few times. CDR3 in amino acids: CASSYATGNEQYF. As DNA, the CDR3 is TGTGCCAGCAGTTACGCTACAGGGAACGAGCAGTACTTC. V and J are TRBV6-5 and TRBJ2-7; a possible D gene is TRBD1 (6 bases). Trimming took off 2 bases at V and 5 bases at J, with 10 bases between the two ends. The CDR3 has 13 residues. CDR1 is MNHEY and CDR2 is SVGAGI in the germline V gene.

The rearrangement joins TRBV18 to TRBJ1-3, with D tentatively TRBD1 (5 bases). V gave up 4 bases and J gave up 4 bases, with 11 bases separating them. In germline, CDR1 is KGHSH, CDR2 LQKENI. The CDR3 length is 14 residues. The CDR3 DNA follows: TGTGCCAGCTCACTTGACAGCAGGGGAAACACCATATATTTT. Protein sequence: CASSLDSRGNTIYF. The full variable domain, with the rest looked up from reference TRBV18 and TRBJ1-3, is NAGVMQNPRHLVRRRGQEARLRCSPMKGHSHVYWYRQLPEEGLKFMVYLQKENIIDESGMPKERFSAEFPKEGPSILRIQQVVRGDSAAYFCASSLDSRGNTIYFGEGSWLTVV.

On this clonotype itself: A much larger clone is a single base away; this may be a read error. V and J are TRBV7-9 and TRBJ1-3, with 8 bases matching TRBD1. After removal of 6 bases from V and 3 bases from J, the junction contained 1 base not matched to a gene. The length of the CDR3 is 13 residues. Per germline, CDR1 SEHNR and CDR2 FQNEAQ (reference sequence). CDR3 loop: CASRTGDGNTIYF. Written as DNA, the CDR3 is TGTGCCAGCAGGACAGGGGATGGAAACACCATATATTTT.

This clonotype was detected only a few times. V is TRBV7-2 and J is TRBJ1-1; tentative D call: TRBD1 (6 bases). The germline gives CDR1 SGHTA, CDR2 FQGNSA. Trimming took 6 bases from V and 3 from J, leaving 23 bases between them. The CDR3 covers 17 residues. Here the CDR3 DNA reads TGTGCCAGCAGGGCGATTGAAAGAGGGGGGAAGCACACTGAAGCTTTCTTT. Protein product: CASRAIERGGKHTEAFF.

This chain connects TRBV19 to TRBJ1-5; D is ambiguous. CDR1 and CDR2 from the germline V gene are LNHDA and SQIVND (reference sequence). The V end was cut by 1 base, the J end by 0 bases, with 4 bases between. The CDR3 loop spans 14 amino acids. The CDR3: CASSIATSNQPQHF. For the CDR3, the DNA is TGTGCCAGTAGTATAGCAACTAGCAATCAGCCCCAGCATTTT. The full variable domain, completed using reference TRBV19 and TRBJ1-5, is DGGITQSPKYLFRKEGQNVTLSCEQNLNHDAMYWYRQDPGQGLRLIYYSQIVNDFQKGDIAEGYSVSREKKESFPLTVTSAQKNPTAFYLCASSIATSNQPQHFGDGTRLSIL.